This T cell receptor (beta chain) came from a study of OX40 agonist ivuxolimab in advanced cancers. Overall study context: Enrollees could have had prior anti-PD-1, anti-PD-L1 or anti-CTLA-4 therapy, which over 35% had received.

Profiling relied on immunoSEQ multiplex PCR, and the TCRdb table lists in-frame clones only, not all of them. The sample lists about 93,000 clones, roughly nine tenths seen once, with around 0.54% in the top ten. Comments on this clone: Its specificity is unknown.

The germline CDR1 and CDR2 sequences are WNHNN and SYGVQD (reference sequence). With 0 bases removed from V and 6 bases from J, the gap between germline ends came to 13 bases. This CDR3 is 15 amino acids long. Study results and caveats: A proportion of nonresponders additionally exhibited low normalized T-cell clonal expansion.

Source: CD4+ or CD8+ T cells sorted from blood, taken in a trial of the OX40 agonist ivuxolimab. The TCR originated in an adult with an advanced solid tumor such as melanoma, head and neck, liver or kidney cancer. This chain joins TRBV10-1 and TRBJ2-3; D remains unclear. DNA for the CDR3: TGCGCCAGCAGTGAGTCGCCGGGCCGTGCGGATACGCAGTATTTT. Its translation: CASSESPGRADTQYF.